This is a list of T cell receptor beta chains from one sample in a study of blood T cell repertoires in COVID-19. The repertoire was sequenced with immunoSEQ multiplex PCR; TCRdb's copy has only in-frame clones and lacks some. The data show some 250,000 clones, with over 70% seen just once and roughly 5.8% held by the top ten. The sample consisted of peripheral blood. These receptors came from a man aged 80 or over with acute or convalescent COVID-19. Both conserved end residues are part of each CDR3. The D gene is left open where the match is weak. Clone size, where shown, is once, few, many, or a class for clones that have expanded.

j_call clone_size v_call d_call cdr3_aa cdr3_nt
TRBJ1-1 once TRBV7-9 - CASSFEVNTEAFF TGTGCCAGCAGCTTCGAGGTGAACACTGAAGCTTTCTTT
TRBJ2-1 - TRBV7-2 TRBD1 CASSLVGTAYNEQFF TGTGCCAGCAGCTTAGTAGGGACAGCCTACAATGAGCAGTTCTTC
TRBJ1-6 - TRBV25-1 TRBD1 CASSRPGQNNSPLHF TGTGCCAGCAGTCGACCGGGACAGAATAATTCACCCCTCCACTTT
TRBJ1-2 few TRBV28 - CASRTGGGLWALSTGYTF TGTGCCAGCAGAACCGGGGGGGGTCTTTGGGCTCTTTCTACTGGCTACACCTTC
TRBJ2-5 - TRBV3-1/TRBV3-2 TRBD2 CASSPRLAGAQETQYF TGTGCCAGCAGCCCTAGACTAGCGGGGGCCCAAGAGACCCAGTACTTC
TRBJ2-5 - TRBV6-1 - CASSEAGGLGTQYF TGTGCCAGCAGTGAAGCCGGCGGATTGGGGACCCAGTACTTC
TRBJ2-1 - TRBV6-2/TRBV6-3 - CASSGQSYNEQFF TGTGCCAGCAGCGGACAGTCCTACAATGAGCAGTTCTTC
TRBJ2-1 once TRBV19 - CASTLKGGRTEQFF TGTGCCAGTACGCTAAAAGGGGGTCGTACTGAGCAGTTCTTC
TRBJ2-5 - TRBV3-1/TRBV3-2 TRBD2 CASSQDRTSRAQYF TGTGCCAGCAGCCAAGATAGGACTAGTCGGGCCCAGTACTTC
TRBJ1-1 - TRBV7-2 - CASSLRRGDTEAFF TGTGCCAGCAGCTTGAGGCGCGGGGACACTGAAGCTTTCTTT
TRBJ2-7 - TRBV7-9 TRBD2 CASTQTSGSSYEQYF TGTGCCAGCACTCAAACTAGCGGGAGCTCCTACGAGCAGTACTTC
TRBJ2-3 - TRBV28 TRBD2 CASSSGLPGTDTQYF TGTGCCAGCAGTTCGGGACTACCAGGCACAGATACGCAGTATTTT
TRBJ2-7 - TRBV7-9 - CASSYRAYEQYF TGTGCCAGCAGCTACCGAGCCTACGAGCAGTACTTC
TRBJ2-2 once TRBV7-2 - CASSPGGAQNTGELFF TGTGCCAGCAGCCCCGGAGGGGCCCAGAACACCGGGGAGCTGTTTTTT
TRBJ1-5 - TRBV6-5 - CASRRPGSNQPQHF TGTGCCAGCAGAAGACCGGGGAGCAATCAGCCCCAGCATTTT
TRBJ2-2 - TRBV19 - CASSIGSPGELFF TGTGCCAGTAGTATCGGGTCTCCCGGGGAGCTGTTTTTT
TRBJ2-5 - TRBV11-2 TRBD1 CASSLSGQGVQETQYF TGTGCCAGCAGCTTGAGCGGACAGGGGGTTCAAGAGACCCAGTACTTC
TRBJ1-2 - TRBV19 TRBD1 CASSIVTGENYGYTF TGTGCCAGTAGTATAGTGACAGGGGAGAACTATGGCTACACCTTC
TRBJ1-2 once TRBV28 - CASSGRGAPDYGYTF TGTGCCAGCAGCGGCCGGGGGGCGCCTGACTATGGCTACACCTTC
TRBJ2-1 - TRBV9 TRBD2 CASSVEREANWSEQFF TGTGCCAGCAGCGTAGAGCGGGAGGCTAATTGGAGTGAGCAGTTCTTC
TRBJ2-2 - TRBV7-2 TRBD2 CASSQGLAGATNTGELFF TGTGCCAGCAGCCAAGGACTAGCGGGGGCCACGAACACCGGGGAGCTGTTTTTT
TRBJ1-2 - TRBV28 - CASSLGQHYGYTF TGTGCCAGCAGTTTAGGACAGCACTATGGCTACACCTTC
TRBJ2-7 - TRBV5-1 TRBD1 CASRQGAYEQYF TGCGCCAGCAGACAGGGGGCCTACGAGCAGTACTTC
TRBJ2-7 - TRBV6-1 TRBD2 CASSKAGGPYEQYF TGTGCCAGCAGTAAAGCGGGGGGGCCCTACGAGCAGTACTTC
TRBJ2-2 - TRBV18 TRBD2 CASSPGGGLNTGELFF TGTGCCAGCTCACCTGGCGGGGGACTGAACACCGGGGAGCTGTTTTTT
TRBJ2-7 - TRBV3-1/TRBV3-2 - CASSQGPLRGEQYF TGTGCCAGCAGCCAAGGTCCCCTAAGGGGCGAGCAGTACTTC
TRBJ2-5 - TRBV5-5 - CASSLGVGALPQETQYF TGTGCCAGCAGCTTAGGCGTTGGGGCCCTCCCGCAGGAGACCCAGTACTTC
TRBJ2-1 few TRBV21-1 - CASSKALGAGVANEQFF TGTGCCAGCAGCAAAGCGCTGGGAGCGGGAGTTGCGAATGAGCAGTTCTTC
TRBJ1-5 - TRBV7-2 - CASSHDRKDQPQHF TGTGCCAGCAGTCATGACAGGAAAGATCAGCCCCAGCATTTT
TRBJ2-1 once TRBV21-1 - CASDQERRDRVSNEQFF TGTGCCAGCGACCAGGAACGCCGGGACAGGGTTAGTAATGAGCAGTTCTTC
TRBJ2-2 many TRBV5-1 TRBD2 CASSLNGLAGPGELFF TGCGCCAGCAGCTTGAACGGACTAGCGGGACCCGGGGAGCTGTTTTTT
TRBJ1-2 - TRBV3-1/TRBV3-2 - CASSQGDGSNYGYTF TGTGCCAGCAGCCAAGGAGACGGGAGTAACTATGGCTACACCTTC
TRBJ2-4 - TRBV5-1 - CASSLSGFGENIQYF TGCGCCAGCAGCCTATCGGGATTTGGGGAGAACATTCAGTACTTC
TRBJ1-6 once TRBV28 TRBD1 CASSSTGGQGYGSPLHF TGTGCCAGCAGTTCAACGGGGGGACAGGGGTATGGTTCACCCCTCCACTTT
TRBJ2-7 - TRBV5-1 TRBD1 CASSLEGDRAYEQYF TGCGCCAGCAGCTTAGAGGGGGACAGGGCTTACGAGCAGTACTTC
TRBJ2-1 - TRBV6-5 - CASGRVGYNEQFF TGTGCCAGCGGCAGGGTGGGGTACAATGAGCAGTTCTTC
TRBJ2-4 once TRBV10-3 TRBD1 CAISEDRARNIQYF TGTGCCATCAGCGAGGACAGGGCAAGGAACATTCAGTACTTC
TRBJ2-3 - TRBV10-3 TRBD2 CAISESSGITDTQYF TGTGCCATCAGCGAATCCAGCGGGATCACAGATACGCAGTATTTT
TRBJ1-2 - TRBV29-1 - CSVETYGYTF TGCAGCGTGGAGACGTATGGCTACACCTTC
TRBJ2-5 once TRBV7-3 TRBD2 CASSDRSASGQETQYF TGTGCCAGCAGCGACCGCTCTGCTAGCGGACAAGAGACCCAGTACTTC
TRBJ1-6 - TRBV2 - CASSEESNSPLHF TGTGCCAGCAGTGAGGAGAGTAATTCACCCCTCCACTTT
TRBJ2-3 few TRBV3-1/TRBV3-2 TRBD2 CASSKGSAGVWTDTQYF TGTGCCAGCAGCAAAGGGTCAGCGGGGGTATGGACAGATACGCAGTATTTT
TRBJ2-5 few TRBV7-9 TRBD2 CASSATSGVQETQYF TGTGCCAGCAGCGCAACTAGCGGGGTCCAAGAGACCCAGTACTTC
TRBJ1-1 - TRBV5-1 - CASSLQVVGEGTEAFF TGCGCCAGCAGCTTGCAGGTGGTCGGCGAGGGCACTGAAGCTTTCTTT
TRBJ2-1 - TRBV2 - CASSGGTLASSSYNEQFF TGTGCCAGCAGTGGGGGGACTCTAGCGTCCAGCTCCTACAATGAGCAGTTCTTC